Following are 15 T cell receptor beta chains from one sample sequenced in a study of blood T cell repertoires in COVID-19. TCRdb keeps only in-frame clones here, not all; method: immunoSEQ multiplex PCR. Of approximately 670,000 clones listed, approximately 90% are singletons. The sequencing input was peripheral blood. All receptors come from a woman under 30 with acute or convalescent COVID-19.

This clone has just a few counts. The germline gene is not matched at one end of the junction; a read error may be the cause. V usage is TRBV7-8 and J usage is TRBJ1-1; possible D gene TRBD1, 5 bases. Germline V gene data show CDR1 as SGHVS and CDR2 as FQNEAQ. The CDR3 has 12 residues. The CDR3 loop reads CASSPKTAPHVF. CDR3 nucleotides: TGTGCCAGCAGCCCCAAGACAGCCCCCCATGTCTTT.

This clone was observed once. The rearrangement uses TRBV30 and TRBJ2-2; 7 nucleotides align to TRBD1. V lost 2 bases and J lost 4; bases outside the gene matches: 10. Looked up from germline, CDR1 is GTSNPN and CDR2 is SVGIG (reference sequence). The CDR3 runs to 16 residues. CDR3 amino acids: CAWSILGRGSTGELFF. The CDR3, as DNA: TGTGCCTGGAGTATTCTGGGCAGGGGGAGCACCGGGGAGCTGTTTTTT.

This rearrangement joins TRBV6-1 to TRBJ1-2; TRBD1 agrees at 11 bases. The CDR3 spans 14 residues. V shed 1 base, J shed 8 bases, and the junction held 3 bases outside the gene matches. CDR1 is MNHNS, CDR2 SASEGT, per germline. CDR3 in amino acids: CASSEGDRGYGYTF. CDR3 bases: TGTGCCAGCAGTGAAGGGGACAGGGGGTACGGCTACACCTTC.

The chain carries TRBV2 and TRBJ2-3, with 8 bases aligning to TRBD2. With 8 bases clipped from V and 3 bases from J, the junction kept 10 bases outside the gene matches. This CDR3 comprises 15 residues. The germline CDR1 and CDR2 sequences are SNHLY and FYNNEI. In DNA, the CDR3 is TGTGCCAGCTTAGAACGGGGGGGCGTTACAGATACGCAGTATTTT. It specifies CASLERGGVTDTQYF.

The rearrangement links TRBV14 to TRBJ1-4; D perhaps matches TRBD1 (5 bases). The CDR3 contains 16 residues. Germline CDR1 and CDR2: SGHDN and FVKESK. V gave up 4 bases and J gave up 8 bases, with 20 bases separating them. The CDR3 reads CASSPIRGGVGEKLFF. For the CDR3, the DNA is TGTGCCAGCAGCCCTATTCGTGGAGGGGTCGGAGAAAAACTGTTTTTT.

The rearrangement joins TRBV7-9 to TRBJ1-2, with D maybe TRBD1 (6 bases). This CDR3 contains 13 residues. Germline CDR1 reads SEHNR; CDR2 reads FQNEAQ (reference sequence). Trimming stripped 11 bases from V and 4 bases from J, with 17 bases between. For the CDR3, the DNA is TGTGCCGGGGGCCGCTCAGTGGGCTATGGCTACACCTTC. Amino acid sequence: CAGGRSVGYGYTF.

V gene TRBV9 combines with J gene TRBJ1-3, with D possibly matching TRBD1 (5 bases). This CDR3 is built from 14 residues. V was shortened by 6 bases and J by 2 bases, with 12 bases between the two germline ends. Germline lookup yields CDR1 SGDLS and CDR2 YYNGEE. The CDR3 sequence is CASTGGGAGNTIYF. The CDR3 DNA sequence: TGTGCCAGCACCGGGGGGGGAGCTGGAAACACCATATATTTT.

The chain has TRBV7-3 and TRBJ2-2; the D is unclear. This CDR3 has 12 amino acids. Trimming pared 4 bases from V and 6 bases from J, leaving 6 bases between. Germline-derived CDR1 and CDR2 are SGHTA and FQGTGA. CDR3 sequence (DNA): TGTGCCAGCAGCTCCCAGTCCGGGGAGCTGTTTTTT. Its protein product is CASSSQSGELFF. Together with reference TRBV7-3 and TRBJ2-2, the CDR3 gives the full variable domain: GAGVSQTPSNKVTEKGKYVELRCDPISGHTALYWYRQSLGQGPEFLIYFQGTGAADDSGLPNDRFFAVRPEGSVSTLKIQRTERGDSAVYLCASSSQSGELFFGEGSRLTVL.

V and J are TRBV19 and TRBJ2-2; TRBD2 matches at 7 bases. The junction had 15 bases not matched to a gene; V was cut back by 4 bases and J by 4 bases. The CDR3 has 18 residues. CDR1 is LNHDA and CDR2 is SQIVND in the germline V gene (reference sequence). CDR3 coding DNA: TGTGCCAGTAGTAGTCCAGCAGGGAGGGATAGAGCCACCGGGGAGCTGTTTTTT. Translated: CASSSPAGRDRATGELFF.

This chain uses TRBV6-1 with TRBJ2-6; D remains ambiguous. The length of the CDR3 is 14 residues. CDR1 MNHNS and CDR2 SASEGT come from the germline V gene. The V end lost 2 bases, the J end lost 2 bases, and 4 bases lay between the germline ends. The CDR3 here is CASSELAGANVLTF. The CDR3 DNA is TGTGCCAGCAGTGAACTAGCTGGGGCCAACGTCCTGACTTTC.

The CDR3 DNA is TGTGCCAGCAGCTTGGTAGCTGGCGGGGAGCTGTTTTTT. This codes for CASSLVAGGELFF. The rearrangement uses TRBV7-9 and TRBJ2-2; the D is unclear. Trimming took 3 bases from V and 7 from J, leaving 9 bases between them. In germline, CDR1 is SEHNR, CDR2 FQNEAQ (reference sequence). The CDR3 loop spans 13 amino acids.

The chain has TRBV5-1 and TRBJ2-1; D not certain. This CDR3 has 13 amino acids. Germline V gene data show CDR1 as SGHRS and CDR2 as YFSETQ. V lost 1 base, J lost 5 bases, and 7 bases lay in between. The CDR3 reads CASSLYLNNEQFF. The CDR3 bases are TGCGCCAGCAGCTTGTATCTAAACAATGAGCAGTTCTTC.

This chain links TRBV5-6 with TRBJ1-5; D is unclear. Between the trimmed V and J ends, which lost 4 bases and 6 bases, there was a span of 26 bases. The V gene's germline CDR1 is SGHDT and CDR2 YYEEEE. The CDR3 loop spans 18 amino acids. The DNA of the CDR3 is TGTGCCAGCAGCCTGGCCTCGGACTGGGGATTGTGGAGTCAGCCCCAGCATTTT. Translated: CASSLASDWGLWSQPQHF.

The rearrangement links TRBV24-1 to TRBJ1-2; D might be TRBD1 (6 bases). The V end lost 4 bases, the J end lost 4 bases, and 15 bases lay between the germline ends. In germline, CDR1 is KGHDR, CDR2 SFDVKD. CDR3 length equals 15 residues. CDR3 in amino acids: CATSDETGIAYGYTF. CDR3 nucleotides: TGTGCCACCAGTGACGAAACAGGGATCGCCTATGGCTACACCTTC.

The chain combines TRBV6-1 with TRBJ2-1; the D gene is possibly TRBD1 (5 bases). Germline values: CDR1 MNHNS, CDR2 SASEGT. The CDR3 has 14 amino acids. Trimming took 1 base from V and 9 from J, leaving 13 bases between them. The chain's CDR3 is CASSEERTGLEQFF. CDR3 bases: TGTGCCAGCAGTGAAGAGCGTACAGGTCTTGAGCAGTTCTTC.